The rows below give T cell receptor beta chains drawn from one sample of a study of shared clonotypes between healthy human individuals. The assay was immunoSEQ multiplex PCR, and TCRdb's table has in-frame clones only and misses some. The data contain 850,000 to 1,200,000 clones, roughly 70% of them seen just once; the ten biggest clones take up about 1.5%. The sequenced material came from memory CD4+ T cells sorted from blood. All receptors come from a young man in good health. Both conserved end residues are part of each CDR3.

j_call v_call cdr3_aa
TRBJ2-7 TRBV5-6 CASSLLGGGNSYEQYF
TRBJ2-7 TRBV10-3 CASTGTGSYEQYF
TRBJ2-5 TRBV20-1 CSRASQETQYF
TRBJ1-3 TRBV14 CASRPSGNTIYF
TRBJ2-5 TRBV7-2 CASSSEMGWETQYF
TRBJ2-7 TRBV20-1 CSVGGEQYF
TRBJ2-3 TRBV5-1 CASSLEGAKDTQYF
TRBJ2-2 TRBV9 CASSAQLSGTGGTGELFF
TRBJ2-7 TRBV5-4 CASSLARGAGGAYEQYF
TRBJ2-2 TRBV5-1 CASSLAQGSWDTGELFF
TRBJ1-2 TRBV9 CASSAGVNYGYTF
TRBJ2-7 TRBV30 CAWSGWDRTYEQYF
TRBJ1-1 TRBV30 CAWRQDQGTAFF
TRBJ2-3 TRBV9 CASSVTGVITDTQYF
TRBJ1-2 TRBV5-1 CASSLDRQGARGYTF